A single sample gave rise to the 8 T cell receptor beta chains below, sequenced in a study of CD8 T cells in Susac syndrome. Reverse transcription of about 0.45 to 1 ug RNA was performed with random hexamers. TCRdb used MiXCR to reprocess the immunoSEQ multiplex PCR reads, holding one entry per CDR3 protein. The data hold 180,000 or so distinct CDR3 sequences, with over 85% observed a single time. What was sequenced was CD4+ T cells from PBMCs. The receptors were sampled from a human donor in good health.

The V gene is TRBV6-2 or TRBV6-3, the J gene TRBJ2-3, with D possibly matching TRBD1 (6 bases). Germline CDR1 is MNHEY and CDR2 is SVGEGT. This CDR3 has 14 amino acids. Deletions cut 7 bases from V and 0 bases from J, with 11 bases between. The CDR3 DNA reads as TGTGCCAGCACCAAGAGGGGGAGCACAGATACGCAGTATTTT. It codes for CASTKRGSTDTQYF.

This chain joins TRBV3-1 and TRBJ1-1; TRBD1 aligns across 7 bases. J gave up 5 bases and V 2 bases, and 5 bases lay outside the gene matches. The CDR3 contains 14 residues. Germline V gene data show CDR1 as LGHDT and CDR2 as YNNKEL (reference sequence). This chain's CDR3 is CASSQRSRGTEAFF. CDR3 DNA sequence: TGTGCCAGCAGCCAACGGAGCAGGGGGACTGAAGCTTTCTTT.

The chain is built from TRBV6-2 or TRBV6-3 and TRBJ2-5; D may match TRBD1 or TRBD2 (5 bases each). This CDR3 comprises 16 residues. Germline V gives CDR1 MNHEY, CDR2 SVGEGT. V was pared by 6 bases and J by 5 bases, with 22 bases between. CDR3 loop: CASRGSRRTWGETQYF. CDR3 DNA sequence: TGTGCCAGCAGGGGGTCAAGGCGGACCTGGGGGGAGACCCAGTACTTC.

The chain combines TRBV6-5 with TRBJ2-3; 10 nucleotides align to TRBD2. Trimming took 6 bases from V and 13 from J; bases not matched to a gene: 4. CDR3 length equals 11 residues. In germline, CDR1 is MNHEY, CDR2 SVGAGI. The CDR3 here is CASSLGTSEYF. In DNA form, the CDR3 reads TGTGCCAGCAGCCTGGGGACTAGCGAGTATTTT.

The rearrangement links TRBV9 to TRBJ2-1; 9 nucleotides line up with TRBD1. V shed 0 bases and J 6 bases; nucleotides not matched to a gene: 7. This CDR3 spans 16 amino acids. Germline assignment: CDR1 SGDLS and CDR2 YYNGEE. This CDR3 reads CASSVDGQGLGNEQFF. CDR3 coding DNA: TGTGCCAGCAGCGTAGATGGACAGGGGTTGGGCAATGAGCAGTTCTTC.

This rearrangement joins TRBV4-2 to TRBJ1-1; no reliable D call. CDR3 size: 12 residues. The V gene lost 0 bases and the J gene lost 5 bases, with 4 bases spanning the gap. Germline lookup yields CDR1 LGHNA and CDR2 YNFKEQ. The chain's CDR3 is CASSQDLTEAFF. CDR3 bases: TGTGCCAGCAGCCAAGATCTGACTGAAGCTTTCTTT.

J is TRBJ1-1 and V is TRBV2; unclear D gene. The germline CDR1 and CDR2 sequences are SNHLY and FYNNEI. Trimming pared 8 bases from V and 1 base from J, leaving 8 bases between. This CDR3 region has 12 residues. CDR3 in amino acids: CASGRQNTEAFF. The CDR3 nucleotides are TGTGCCAGCGGTCGACAGAACACTGAAGCTTTCTTT.

This clonotype was recorded once. The gene calls are TRBV25-1 and TRBJ2-2; D is possibly TRBD2 (5 bases). This CDR3 contains 14 residues. V lost 6 bases and J 0 bases, leaving 8 bases between the germline ends. Germline CDR1 MGHDK, CDR2 SYGVNS. The CDR3 DNA reads as TGTGCCAGCAGCAGGCGGGCGAACACCGGGGAGCTGTTTTTT. It yields the protein CASSRRANTGELFF.